This T cell receptor beta chain derives from a study of blood T cells in healthy people across ages. The CDR3 has 17 residues. Germline V gene data show CDR1 as KGHDR and CDR2 as SFDVKD. The V gene end was trimmed by 9 bases and the J gene end by 0 bases; junction bases not matched to a gene: 13. The second PCR ran about 6 to 12 cycles with a sample-barcoded 5' primer and J-beta primers. TCRdb recomputed calls from the 5' RACE reads with MiXCR, one row per CDR3 protein. The repertoire holds 1.6 million or so distinct CDR3 sequences, with 30% to 35% as singletons. V gene TRBV24-1 combines with J gene TRBJ1-5; 7 bases are shared with TRBD1. The TCR sequence derives from a woman in her twenties or thirties in good health. Sequencing was performed on blood. The CDR3 loop reads CATPDRSHHSSNQPQHF. The CDR3 nucleotides read TGTGCCACCCCGGACAGGAGTCACCACTCTAGCAATCAGCCCCAGCATTTT.